This TCR beta chain is drawn from a study of cytomegalovirus exposure and HLA in healthy donors. V was clipped by 6 bases and J by 3 bases, with 11 bases between them. Germline CDR1 reads SEHNR; CDR2 reads FQNEAQ (reference sequence). This CDR3 region has 13 residues. Only in-frame clones appear in the TCRdb table, and some are missing; sequencing was by immunoSEQ multiplex PCR. This table holds 65,000 to 95,000 clones, approximately 95% found once. The material sequenced was PBMCs. The gene calls are TRBV7-9 and TRBJ2-5; tentative D call: TRBD2 (5 bases). This sequence originates from a man younger than 30 in good health and CMV-seronegative. DNA for the CDR3: TGTGCCAGCAGGAGGAGAGCGGAAGAGACCCAGTACTTC. The encoded protein is CASRRRAEETQYF.